The present TCR beta chain was sequenced within a study of cytomegalovirus exposure and HLA in healthy donors. Across the study: Tens of millions of unique TCR sequences came from HLA-typed donors in an early release. The study placed 80% to 90% of its 350 to 450 genotyped donors in the Caucasian-associated ancestry cluster.

Findings and limits, study-wide: Reportedly, fewer N-insertions than the roughly 700-donor mean appeared in an Asian-associated ancestry cluster in a later analysis.

The primer mix had 60 Vbeta and 13 Jbeta primers. Sequencing was performed with immunoSEQ multiplex PCR; in TCRdb, only in-frame clones are kept and a portion is missing. This table has about 210,000 clones, over 75% appearing once. Per the germline V gene, CDR1 is MNHEY and CDR2 is SMNVEV (reference sequence). The CDR3 is made up of 13 amino acids. Comment on this clone: Its cognate antigen is unknown.

Material for sequencing was PBMCs. The sequence derives from a boy younger than 18 in good health and CMV-seronegative. The V gene is TRBV27, the J gene TRBJ2-5; tentatively, D is TRBD1 (6 bases). The J call may be in error: the DNA end matches TRBJ2-7 better. Written as DNA, the CDR3 is TGTGCCACCGTACGCAGGGACACCTACGAGCAGTACTTC. Residues: CATVRRDTYEQYF.